Listed below are T cell receptor beta chains from one sample, sequenced in a study of blood T cell repertoires in COVID-19. Generated by immunoSEQ multiplex PCR, the TCRdb table keeps only in-frame clones and is missing some. The sample lists a few hundred thousand clones, approximately 86% occurring once. Specimen: peripheral blood. These receptors all stem from a woman aged 45-59 years who had recovered from COVID-19. Both conserved end residues are part of each CDR3. Only part of the rows carry a size: once, few, many, or a class if the clone is expanded.

>TRBV6-5|15|TRBJ1-3|NA
CASSYQGSPGNTIYF
>TRBV12-3/TRBV12-4|13|TRBJ1-2|NA
CASSSPTGGGYTF
>TRBV29-1|14|TRBJ2-3|NA
CSVDQVRGTDTQYF
>TRBV19|14|TRBJ2-6|NA
CASRQGSGANVLTF
>TRBV4-3|15|TRBJ2-3|NA
CASSRSTGATDTQYF
>TRBV30|12|TRBJ2-7|NA
CAWSVRPGEQYF
>TRBV18|16|TRBJ1-5|NA
CASSFSGTGNNQPQHF
>TRBV7-3|12|TRBJ2-2|NA
CASSSLGGELFF
>TRBV30|15|TRBJ1-1|NA
CAWGTGTGRDTEAFF
>TRBV9|14|TRBJ1-1|NA
CASSVAGYSTEAFF
>TRBV6-5|15|TRBJ1-1|NA
CASSYLRFMNTEAFF
>TRBV6-4|24|TRBJ1-5|NA
CASSDSSRVGRVWGLSYSNQPQHF
>TRBV6-5|15|TRBJ2-1|NA
CASSYLLVGRDEQFF
>TRBV6-5|14|TRBJ2-7|once
CASSHRTRTYEQYF
>TRBV24-1|14|TRBJ2-5|NA
CATSEAGGRETQYF
>TRBV5-6|13|TRBJ2-7|NA
CASTSDWGLEQYF
>TRBV19|15|TRBJ2-5|NA
CASSTVAGAQETQYF
>TRBV5-4|14|TRBJ2-3|NA
CASRRGQNADTQYF
>TRBV3-1/TRBV3-2|15|TRBJ1-6|NA
CASSQVTAGNSPLHF
>TRBV6-5|12|TRBJ2-7|NA
CATTDSLDEQYF